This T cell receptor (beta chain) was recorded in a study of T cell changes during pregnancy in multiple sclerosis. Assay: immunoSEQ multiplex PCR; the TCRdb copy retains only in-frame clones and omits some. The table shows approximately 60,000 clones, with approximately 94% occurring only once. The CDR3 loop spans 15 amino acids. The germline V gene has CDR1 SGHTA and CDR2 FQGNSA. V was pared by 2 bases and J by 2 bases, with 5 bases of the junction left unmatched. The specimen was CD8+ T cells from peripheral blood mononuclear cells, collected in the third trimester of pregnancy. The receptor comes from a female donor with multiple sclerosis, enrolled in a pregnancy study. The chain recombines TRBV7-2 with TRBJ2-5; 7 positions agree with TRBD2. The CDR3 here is CASSLRASGQETQYF. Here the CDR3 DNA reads TGTGCCAGCAGCTTAAGGGCTAGCGGACAAGAGACCCAGTACTTC. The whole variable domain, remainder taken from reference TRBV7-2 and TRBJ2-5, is GAGVSQSPSNKVTEKGKDVELRCDPISGHTALYWYRQSLGQGLEFLIYFQGNSAPDKSGLPSDRFSAERTGGSVSTLTIQRTQQEDSAVYLCASSLRASGQETQYFGPGTRLLVL.